This T cell receptor (beta chain) was documented in a study of T cells in Graves' hyperthyroidism and ophthalmopathy. Study-level points and caveats: By a 13 V-J model, ophthalmopathy was set apart from stable hyperthyroidism. Ophthalmopathy got predicted by the model a median around 6.6 months before its onset.

Unmatched junction bases numbered 4, after V lost 6 bases and J lost 7 bases. Per germline, CDR1 MDHEN and CDR2 SYDVKM. CDR3 size: 12 residues. Points on this clonotype: What it recognizes is unknown.

RNA transcripts yielded amplified TCR beta CDR3 regions. With the HTBI primer set, the TCR CDR3 went through a first round of RT-PCR. TCRdb fed the multiplex PCR reads into MiXCR, producing one record per CDR3 protein. The table lists under 350,000 distinct CDR3 sequences, about 25% of them singletons. Based on clinical symptoms, serum thyroxine and TRAb, thyroid ultrasound and orbital computed tomography, diagnoses were reached. The sample comprised blood. V gene TRBV28 combines with J gene TRBJ2-7, with TRBD2 matching 9 bases. The receptor comes from a man in his forties or fifties with Graves' hyperthyroidism that later progressed to Graves' ophthalmopathy. In DNA, the CDR3 is TGTGCCAGCAGAGGACTAGCGATGGAGCAGTACTTC. This encodes CASRGLAMEQYF.